The sequence of this T cell receptor beta chain was determined in a study of blood T cells in healthy people across ages. This clonotype appeared a few times. It was with a sample-barcoded 5' primer and a J-beta primer mix that a second PCR of about 6 to 12 cycles was run. TCRdb processed the 5' RACE reads anew with MiXCR; each CDR3 protein has one entry. Of about 570,000 distinct CDR3 sequences in the sample, approximately 30% were seen once. The CDR3 runs to 13 residues. Between the trimmed V and J ends, which lost 2 bases and 1 base, there was a span of 8 bases. From germline, CDR1 is DFQATT and CDR2 SNEGSKA (reference sequence). There were at least 5 micrograms of total RNA extracted from every sample.

This chain connects TRBV20-1 to TRBJ2-5; D is undetermined. The receptor comes from a woman aged 70-85 years in good health. Sequencing was carried out using blood. CDR3 coding DNA: TGCAGTGCTAGACCGGGCAGCCAAGAGACCCAGTACTTC. It specifies CSARPGSQETQYF.